The rows below give T cell receptor beta chains drawn from one sample of a study of blood T cell repertoires in COVID-19. Sequenced by immunoSEQ multiplex PCR; TCRdb stores in-frame clones only, minus some. The sample has 150,000 to 200,000 clones, 75% to 90% seen once; the top ten hold less than 10%. The sequencing input was peripheral blood. These receptors came from a woman in her seventies with COVID-19, enrolled during active disease. Each CDR3 is given with its conserved first and last residue. Clone size is shown for a subset of rows, as once, few, many or a class of expanded clone.

TRBV29-1	TRBJ2-5	NA	CSVEQSAVGTQYF
TRBV28	TRBJ2-3	NA	CASSSVGLAGVTDTQYF
TRBV10-1	TRBJ2-2	NA	CASSDGQGRELFF
TRBV2	TRBJ1-1	NA	CASKTGTPNTEAFF
TRBV19	TRBJ2-7	NA	CATQKGRTGIEQYF
TRBV9	TRBJ2-5	NA	CASSVLAGLQETQYF
TRBV6-4	TRBJ2-3	NA	CASSDGTKADTQYF
TRBV4-3	TRBJ2-1	NA	CASSQEYLGLAGNKNYNEQFF
TRBV5-1	TRBJ2-1	NA	CASSLARGRAEQFF
TRBV10-3	TRBJ1-2	once	CAISERGKGDYGYTF
TRBV11-1	TRBJ1-1	NA	CASSPRDLSHREAFF
TRBV28	TRBJ1-2	once	CASSLYGGGGYTF
TRBV19	TRBJ1-1	NA	CASSIFGGRTVSNTEAFF
TRBV5-5	TRBJ2-4	NA	CASSSQGPGRNIQYF
TRBV30	TRBJ2-2	NA	CAWSWGDGELFF
TRBV7-2	TRBJ1-1	few	CASSLSAGYTEAFF
TRBV3-1/TRBV3-2	TRBJ2-7	NA	CASSQAATYEQYF
TRBV28	TRBJ2-7	NA	CASSLTSRTYEQYF
TRBV27	TRBJ1-2	NA	CASSFREGNYGYTF
TRBV7-3	TRBJ2-5	NA	CASSLTGLAGGGQETQYF
TRBV24-1	TRBJ2-5	NA	CATSDNRDRGAGQETQYF
TRBV5-8	TRBJ1-5	NA	CASSPYQGNQPQHF